This note documents a single TCR beta chain sequence. These data belong to a study of blood T cell repertoires in COVID-19. Across the study: The analysed material was cDNA or gDNA that came from T cells, B-cell-depleted T cells, or PBMCs.

Using immunoSEQ multiplex PCR, the repertoire was profiled, and TCRdb retains in-frame clones only, with some absent. The sample has about 28,000 clones; 87% are singletons. The CDR3 loop spans 16 amino acids. Germline V gene data show CDR1 as MNHEY and CDR2 as SMNVEV (reference sequence). V lost 8 bases to trimming and J lost 4 bases, with 21 bases between them. The rearrangement links TRBV27 to TRBJ1-5; weak D call: TRBD1 (5 bases). This clonotype was sampled from a human donor in a cohort sampled during active COVID-19. Sequenced: peripheral blood. The CDR3 loop reads CASELAGIKQNQPQHF. The CDR3 DNA reads TGTGCCAGCGAATTGGCAGGGATTAAGCAAAATCAGCCCCAGCATTTT.